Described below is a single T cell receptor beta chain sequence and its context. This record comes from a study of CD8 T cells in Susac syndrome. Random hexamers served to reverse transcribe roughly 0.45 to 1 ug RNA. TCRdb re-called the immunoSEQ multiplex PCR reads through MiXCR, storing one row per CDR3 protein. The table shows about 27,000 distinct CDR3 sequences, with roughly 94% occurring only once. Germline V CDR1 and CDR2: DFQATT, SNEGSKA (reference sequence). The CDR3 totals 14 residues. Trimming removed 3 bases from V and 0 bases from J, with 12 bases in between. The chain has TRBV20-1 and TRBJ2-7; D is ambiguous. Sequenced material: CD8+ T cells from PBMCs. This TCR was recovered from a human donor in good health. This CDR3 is CSASVGLGSYEQYF. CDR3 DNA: TGCAGTGCTAGTGTGGGGTTAGGCTCCTACGAGCAGTACTTC.